This T cell receptor beta chain was identified during a study of blood T cell repertoires in COVID-19. Study context: Samples came from the United States, Italy and Spain, spanning acute and convalescent COVID-19. The cDNA or gDNA used as material had been derived from T cells, B-cell-depleted T cells, or PBMCs.

J gave up 4 bases and V 6 bases, and 19 bases lay outside the gene matches. The CDR3 loop spans 19 amino acids. Germline CDR1 reads KGHSH; CDR2 reads LQKENI. Profiling relied on immunoSEQ multiplex PCR, and the TCRdb table lists in-frame clones only, not all of them. Counted here are 150,000 to 200,000 clones, about 86% occurring once; the ten biggest clones make up roughly 2.9%. Sequencing used peripheral blood. This sequence originates from a woman aged 25 to 39 with active or convalescent COVID-19. The V gene is TRBV18, the J gene TRBJ2-3; 10 bases match TRBD2. Written as DNA, the CDR3 is TGTGCCAGCTCCCCCGGTGGCAACGGGCTAGCGGGAGTACCAGATACGCAGTATTTT. Translated, it gives CASSPGGNGLAGVPDTQYF.